These 3 T cell receptor beta chains were all obtained from the same sample, sequenced in a study of T cell repertoires in cytomegalovirus infection. TCRdb called the reads again in MiXCR, with one record for every CDR3 protein. This table holds around 350,000 distinct CDR3 sequences, roughly 20% found once. The specimen sequenced was PBMCs. The receptor source for this set is a human donor in good health (CMV status not recorded). Some clones in this sample may be carry-over from other donors' samples.

The gene calls are TRBV28 and TRBJ1-2, with D perhaps TRBD1 (5 bases). The CDR3 extends over 12 amino acids. V was trimmed by 6 bases and J by 4 bases, leaving 9 bases between them. The V gene's germline CDR1 is MDHEN and CDR2 SYDVKM. CDR3 nucleotide sequence: TGTGCCAGCAGGGGGGGTCTCTATGGCTACACCTTC. It yields the protein CASRGGLYGYTF.

This clonotype came up a few times. The chain carries TRBV5-5 and TRBJ2-7, with D perhaps matching TRBD2 (6 bases). Germline-derived CDR1 and CDR2 are SGHKS and YYEKEE (reference sequence). Trimming cost V 4 bases and J 0 bases, with 20 bases left between them. The CDR3 is 17 amino acids. In nucleotides, the CDR3 is TGTGCCAGCAGCCCAATCCAGGGACTCCTGAGCTCCTACGAGCAGTACTTC. The encoded protein is CASSPIQGLLSSYEQYF.

This clonotype was detected a few times. The genes are TRBV20-1 and TRBJ1-2; D might be TRBD1 (6 bases). V was shortened by 3 bases and J by 14 bases, with 22 bases between the two germline ends. The CDR3 is 13 residues long. CDR1 is DFQATT and CDR2 is SNEGSKA in the germline V gene (reference sequence). CDR3 in DNA: TGCAGTGCTAGTACAGGGACAAAGATCGGGGTTACCTTC. Its protein is CSASTGTKIGVTF.